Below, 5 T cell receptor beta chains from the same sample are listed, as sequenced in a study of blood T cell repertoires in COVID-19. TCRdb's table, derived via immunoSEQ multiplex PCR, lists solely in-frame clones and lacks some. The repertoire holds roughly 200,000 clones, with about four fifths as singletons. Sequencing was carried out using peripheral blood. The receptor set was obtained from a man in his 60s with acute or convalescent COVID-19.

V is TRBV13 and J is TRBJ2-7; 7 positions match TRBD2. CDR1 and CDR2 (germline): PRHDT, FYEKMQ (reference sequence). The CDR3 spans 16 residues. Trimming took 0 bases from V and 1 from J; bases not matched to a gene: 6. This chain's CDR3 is CASSLGGGTLSYEQYF. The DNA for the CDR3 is TGTGCCAGCAGCTTAGGGGGAGGGACCCTTTCCTACGAGCAGTACTTC.

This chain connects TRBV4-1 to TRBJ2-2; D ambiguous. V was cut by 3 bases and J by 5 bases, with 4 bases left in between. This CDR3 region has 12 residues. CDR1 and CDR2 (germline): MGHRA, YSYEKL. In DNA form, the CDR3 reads TGCGCCAGCAGCCAGAGTACCGGGGAGCTGTTTTTT. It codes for CASSQSTGELFF.

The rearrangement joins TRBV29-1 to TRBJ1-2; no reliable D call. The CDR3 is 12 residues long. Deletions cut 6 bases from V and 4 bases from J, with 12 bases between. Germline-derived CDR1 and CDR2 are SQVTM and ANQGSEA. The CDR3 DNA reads TGCAGCGTCTCCGAAGCCGTCTATGGCTACACCTTC. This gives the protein CSVSEAVYGYTF.

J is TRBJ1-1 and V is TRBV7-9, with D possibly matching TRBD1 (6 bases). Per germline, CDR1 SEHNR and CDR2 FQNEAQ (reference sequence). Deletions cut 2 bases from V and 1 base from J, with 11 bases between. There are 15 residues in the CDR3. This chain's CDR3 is CASSLSSQGNTEAFF. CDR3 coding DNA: TGTGCCAGCAGCTTATCCTCACAGGGGAACACTGAAGCTTTCTTT.

CDR3 in amino acids: CSADNQETQYF. The CDR3 nucleotides read TGCAGTGCTGACAATCAAGAGACCCAGTACTTC. V usage is TRBV20-1 and J usage is TRBJ2-5; D is unclear. The CDR3 has 11 residues. Germline CDR1 is DFQATT and CDR2 is SNEGSKA (reference sequence). V lost 5 bases to trimming and J lost 2 bases, with 6 bases between them.